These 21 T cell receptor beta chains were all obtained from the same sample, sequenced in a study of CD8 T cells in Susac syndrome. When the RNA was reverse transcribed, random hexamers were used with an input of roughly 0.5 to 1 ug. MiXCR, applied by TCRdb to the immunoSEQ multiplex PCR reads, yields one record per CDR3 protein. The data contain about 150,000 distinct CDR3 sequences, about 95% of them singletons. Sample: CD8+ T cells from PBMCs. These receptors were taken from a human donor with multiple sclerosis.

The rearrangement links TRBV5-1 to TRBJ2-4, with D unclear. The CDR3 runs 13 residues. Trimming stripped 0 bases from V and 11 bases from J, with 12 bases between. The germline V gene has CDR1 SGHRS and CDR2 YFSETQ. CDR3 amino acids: CASSLAGPRVQYF. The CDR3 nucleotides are TGCGCCAGCAGCTTGGCAGGTCCTCGCGTTCAGTACTTC.

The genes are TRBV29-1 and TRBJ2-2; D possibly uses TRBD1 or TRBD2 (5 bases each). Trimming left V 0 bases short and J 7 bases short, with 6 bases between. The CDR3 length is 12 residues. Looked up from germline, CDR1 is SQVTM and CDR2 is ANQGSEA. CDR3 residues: CSVEDGGGELFF. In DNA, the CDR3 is TGCAGCGTTGAAGATGGGGGCGGGGAGCTGTTTTTT.

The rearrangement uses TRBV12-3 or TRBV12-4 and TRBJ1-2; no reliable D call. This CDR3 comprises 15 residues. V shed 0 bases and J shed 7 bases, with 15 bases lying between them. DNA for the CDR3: TGTGCCAGCAGTTTAGCTTTCGGTACCGTCCGTGGCTACACCTTC. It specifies CASSLAFGTVRGYTF.

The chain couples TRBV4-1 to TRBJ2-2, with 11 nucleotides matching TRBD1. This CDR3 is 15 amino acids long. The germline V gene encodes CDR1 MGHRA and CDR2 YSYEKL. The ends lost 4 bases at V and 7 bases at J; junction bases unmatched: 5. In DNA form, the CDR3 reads TGCGCCAGCAGCCGCGGACAGGGGGCCGACGGGGAGCTGTTTTTT. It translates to CASSRGQGADGELFF.

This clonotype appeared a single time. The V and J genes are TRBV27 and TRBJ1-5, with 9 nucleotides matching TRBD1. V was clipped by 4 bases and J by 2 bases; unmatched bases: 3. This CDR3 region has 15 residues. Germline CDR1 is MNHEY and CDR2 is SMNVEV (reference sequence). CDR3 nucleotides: TGTGCCAGCAGTTCATGGACAGGGGGCAATCAGCCCCAGCATTTT. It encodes CASSSWTGGNQPQHF.

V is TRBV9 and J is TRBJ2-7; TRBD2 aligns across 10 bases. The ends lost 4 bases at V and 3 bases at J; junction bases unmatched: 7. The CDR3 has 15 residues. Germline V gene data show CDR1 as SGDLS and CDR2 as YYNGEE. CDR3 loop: CASSPSASGGYEQYF. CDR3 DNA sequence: TGTGCCAGCAGCCCTAGTGCTAGCGGGGGCTACGAGCAGTACTTC.

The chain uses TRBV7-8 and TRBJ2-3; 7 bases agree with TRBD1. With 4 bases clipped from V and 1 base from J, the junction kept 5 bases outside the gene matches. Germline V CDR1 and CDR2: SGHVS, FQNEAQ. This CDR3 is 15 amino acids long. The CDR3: CASSSRQGRTDTQYF. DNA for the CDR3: TGTGCCAGCAGCTCCAGACAGGGCCGCACAGATACGCAGTATTTT.

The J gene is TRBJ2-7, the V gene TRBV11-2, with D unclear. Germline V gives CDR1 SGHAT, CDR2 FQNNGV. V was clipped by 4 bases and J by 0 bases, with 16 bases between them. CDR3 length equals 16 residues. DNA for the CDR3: TGTGCCAGCAGCTCAGTGGGCACAAGGAGCTCCTACGAGCAGTACTTC. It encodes CASSSVGTRSSYEQYF.

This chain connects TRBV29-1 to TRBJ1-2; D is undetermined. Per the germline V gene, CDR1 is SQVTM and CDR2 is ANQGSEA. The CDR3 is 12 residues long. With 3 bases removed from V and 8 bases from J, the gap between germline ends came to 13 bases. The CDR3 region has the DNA TGCAGCGTTGATCGGGGATATAACGGCTACACCTTC. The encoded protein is CSVDRGYNGYTF.

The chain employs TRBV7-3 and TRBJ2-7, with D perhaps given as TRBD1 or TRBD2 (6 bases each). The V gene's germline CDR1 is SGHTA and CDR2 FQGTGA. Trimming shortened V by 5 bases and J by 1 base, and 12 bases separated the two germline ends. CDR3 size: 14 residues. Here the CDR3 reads CASSLKGGSYEQYV. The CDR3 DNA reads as TGTGCCAGCAGCCTGAAGGGGGGTTCCTACGAGCAGTACGTC.

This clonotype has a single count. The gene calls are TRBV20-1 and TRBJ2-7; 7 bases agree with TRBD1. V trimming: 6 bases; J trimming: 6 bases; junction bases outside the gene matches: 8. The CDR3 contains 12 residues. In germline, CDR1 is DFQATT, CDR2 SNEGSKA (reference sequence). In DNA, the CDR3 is TGCAGTGCCCCGTCGACAGGGACCGAGCAGTACTTC. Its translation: CSAPSTGTEQYF.

CDR3 sequence (DNA): TGTGCCAGCAGCTTGGTGTCCGAGACGGAGACCCAGTACTTC. Its protein product is CASSLVSETETQYF. The rearrangement uses TRBV5-4 and TRBJ2-5; D is undetermined. The V and J ends lost 0 bases and 5 bases respectively, with 11 bases between them. This CDR3 has 14 amino acids. The germline gives CDR1 SGHNT, CDR2 YYREEE (reference sequence).

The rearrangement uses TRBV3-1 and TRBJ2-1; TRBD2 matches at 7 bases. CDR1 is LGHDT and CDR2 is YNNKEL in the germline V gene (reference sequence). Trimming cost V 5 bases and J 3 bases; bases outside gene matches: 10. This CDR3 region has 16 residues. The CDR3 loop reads CASSSTSPLDYNEQFF. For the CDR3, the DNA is TGTGCCAGCAGCTCGACTAGCCCTCTCGACTACAATGAGCAGTTCTTC.

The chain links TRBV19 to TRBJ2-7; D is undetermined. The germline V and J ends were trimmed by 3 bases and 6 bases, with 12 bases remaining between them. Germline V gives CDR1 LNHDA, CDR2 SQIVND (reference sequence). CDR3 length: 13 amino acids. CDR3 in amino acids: CASSIGHLVEQYF. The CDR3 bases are TGTGCCAGTAGTATCGGGCATTTAGTCGAGCAGTACTTC.

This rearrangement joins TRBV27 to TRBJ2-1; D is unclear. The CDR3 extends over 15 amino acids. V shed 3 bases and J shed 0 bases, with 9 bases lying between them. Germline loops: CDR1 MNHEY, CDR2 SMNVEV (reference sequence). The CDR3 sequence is CASSLVMSSYNEQFF. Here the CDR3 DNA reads TGTGCCAGCAGTTTGGTAATGAGCTCCTACAATGAGCAGTTCTTC.

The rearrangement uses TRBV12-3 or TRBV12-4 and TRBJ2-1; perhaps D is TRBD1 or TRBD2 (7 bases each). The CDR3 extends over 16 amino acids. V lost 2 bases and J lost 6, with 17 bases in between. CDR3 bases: TGTGCCAGCAGTTTAACGGGGGAGGGGGCGCGCAATGAGCAGTTCTTC. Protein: CASSLTGEGARNEQFF.

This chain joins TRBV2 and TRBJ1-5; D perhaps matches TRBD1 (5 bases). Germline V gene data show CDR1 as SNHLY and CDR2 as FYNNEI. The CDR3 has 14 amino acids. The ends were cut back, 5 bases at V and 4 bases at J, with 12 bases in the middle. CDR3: CASSSDSNNQPQHF. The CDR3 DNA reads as TGTGCCAGCAGTTCCGACAGCAATAATCAGCCCCAGCATTTT.

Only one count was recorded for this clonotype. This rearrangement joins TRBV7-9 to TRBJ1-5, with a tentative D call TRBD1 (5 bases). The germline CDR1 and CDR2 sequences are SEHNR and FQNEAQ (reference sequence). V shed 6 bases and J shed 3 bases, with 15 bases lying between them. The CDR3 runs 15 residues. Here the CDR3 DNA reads TGTGCCAGCAGTGTCTCGGGGGACCTCAATCAGCCCCAGCATTTT. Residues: CASSVSGDLNQPQHF.

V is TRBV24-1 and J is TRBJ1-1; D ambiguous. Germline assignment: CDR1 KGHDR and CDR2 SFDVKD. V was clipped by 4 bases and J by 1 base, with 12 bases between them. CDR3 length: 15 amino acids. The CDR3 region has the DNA TGTGCCACCAGTGAAACTCAAGCCGAGAACACTGAAGCTTTCTTT. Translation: CATSETQAENTEAFF.

The CDR3: CASSSRTRRPLNQPQHF. CDR3 nucleotides: TGTGCCAGTAGCTCTCGGACAAGACGTCCACTCAATCAGCCCCAGCATTTT. This chain links TRBV19 with TRBJ1-5; a possible D gene is TRBD1 (5 bases). Germline loops: CDR1 LNHDA, CDR2 SQIVND (reference sequence). This CDR3 has 17 amino acids. Trimming removed 6 bases at V and 3 bases at J, with 21 bases between.

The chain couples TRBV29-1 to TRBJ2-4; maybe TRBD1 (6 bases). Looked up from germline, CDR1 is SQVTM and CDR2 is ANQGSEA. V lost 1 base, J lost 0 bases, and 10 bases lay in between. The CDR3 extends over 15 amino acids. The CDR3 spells CSVEVPGAAKNIQYF. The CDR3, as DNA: TGCAGCGTTGAAGTTCCAGGGGCAGCCAAAAACATTCAGTACTTC.